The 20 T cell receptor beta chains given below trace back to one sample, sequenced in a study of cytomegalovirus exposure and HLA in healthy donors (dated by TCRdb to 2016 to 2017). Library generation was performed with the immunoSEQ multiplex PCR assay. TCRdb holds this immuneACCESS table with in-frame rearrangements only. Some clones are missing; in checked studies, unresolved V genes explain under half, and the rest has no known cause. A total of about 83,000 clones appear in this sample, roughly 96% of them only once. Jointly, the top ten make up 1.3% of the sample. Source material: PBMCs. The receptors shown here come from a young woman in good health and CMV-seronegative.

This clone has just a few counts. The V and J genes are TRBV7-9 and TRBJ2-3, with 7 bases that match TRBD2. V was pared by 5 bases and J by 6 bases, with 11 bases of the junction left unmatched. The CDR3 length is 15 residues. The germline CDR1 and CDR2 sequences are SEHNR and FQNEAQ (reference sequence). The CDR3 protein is CASSLTSLFTDTQYF. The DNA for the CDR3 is TGTGCCAGCAGCCTGACTAGCTTATTCACGGATACGCAGTATTTT.

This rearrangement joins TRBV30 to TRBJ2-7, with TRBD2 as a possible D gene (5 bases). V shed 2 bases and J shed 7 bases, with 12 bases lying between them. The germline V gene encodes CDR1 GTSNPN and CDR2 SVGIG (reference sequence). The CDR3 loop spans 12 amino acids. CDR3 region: CAWSYLEREQYF. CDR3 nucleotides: TGTGCCTGGAGTTATCTCGAGCGGGAGCAGTACTTC.

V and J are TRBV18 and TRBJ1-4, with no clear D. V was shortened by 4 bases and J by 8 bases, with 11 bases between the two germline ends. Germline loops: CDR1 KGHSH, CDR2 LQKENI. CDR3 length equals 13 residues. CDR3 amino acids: CASSRALGEKLFF. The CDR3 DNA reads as TGTGCCAGCTCACGGGCGTTAGGCGAAAAACTGTTTTTT. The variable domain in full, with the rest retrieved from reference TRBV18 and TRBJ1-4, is NAGVMQNPRHLVRRRGQEARLRCSPMKGHSHVYWYRQLPEEGLKFMVYLQKENIIDESGMPKERFSAEFPKEGPSILRIQQVVRGDSAAYFCASSRALGEKLFFGSGTQLSVL.

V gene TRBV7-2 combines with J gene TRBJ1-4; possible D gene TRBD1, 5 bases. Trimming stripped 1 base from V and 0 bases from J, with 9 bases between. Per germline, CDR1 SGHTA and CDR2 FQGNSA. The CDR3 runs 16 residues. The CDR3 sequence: CASSLGAGATNEKLFF. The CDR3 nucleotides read TGTGCCAGCAGCTTAGGCGCGGGGGCAACTAATGAAAAACTGTTTTTT.

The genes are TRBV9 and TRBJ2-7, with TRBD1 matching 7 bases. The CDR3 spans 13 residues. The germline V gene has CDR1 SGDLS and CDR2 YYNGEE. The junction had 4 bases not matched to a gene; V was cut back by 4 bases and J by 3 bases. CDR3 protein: CASSRQGDYEQYF. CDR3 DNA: TGTGCCAGCAGCCGACAGGGTGACTACGAGCAGTACTTC.

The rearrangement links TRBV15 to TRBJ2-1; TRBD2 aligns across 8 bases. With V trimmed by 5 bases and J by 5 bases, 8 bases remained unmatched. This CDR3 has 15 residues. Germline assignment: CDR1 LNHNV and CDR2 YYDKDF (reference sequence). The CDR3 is CATSPGLAGNNEQFF. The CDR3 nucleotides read TGTGCCACCAGCCCCGGACTAGCAGGAAACAATGAGCAGTTCTTC.

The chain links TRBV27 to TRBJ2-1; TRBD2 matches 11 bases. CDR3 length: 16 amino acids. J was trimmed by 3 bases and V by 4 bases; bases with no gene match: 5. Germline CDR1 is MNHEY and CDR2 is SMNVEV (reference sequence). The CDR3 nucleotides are TGTGCCAGCAGTTCGGGACTAGCGGACAACTACAATGAGCAGTTCTTC. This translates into CASSSGLADNYNEQFF.

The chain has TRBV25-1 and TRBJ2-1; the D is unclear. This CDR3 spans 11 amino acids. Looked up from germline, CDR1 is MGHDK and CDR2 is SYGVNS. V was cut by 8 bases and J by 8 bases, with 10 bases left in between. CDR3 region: CASSTFYEQFF. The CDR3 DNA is TGTGCCAGCTCCACTTTCTATGAGCAGTTCTTC. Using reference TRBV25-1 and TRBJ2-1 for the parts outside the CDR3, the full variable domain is EADIYQTPRYLVIGTGKKITLECSQTMGHDKMYWYQQDPGMELHLIHYSYGVNSTEKGDLSSESTVSRIRTEHFPLTLESARPSHTSQYLCASSTFYEQFFGPGTRLTVL.

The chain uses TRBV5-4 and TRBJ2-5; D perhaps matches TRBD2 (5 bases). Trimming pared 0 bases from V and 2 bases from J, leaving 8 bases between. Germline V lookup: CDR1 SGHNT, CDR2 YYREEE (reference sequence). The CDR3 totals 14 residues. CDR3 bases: TGTGCCAGCAGCTTGGTGGGGAGTCAAGAGACCCAGTACTTC. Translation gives CASSLVGSQETQYF.

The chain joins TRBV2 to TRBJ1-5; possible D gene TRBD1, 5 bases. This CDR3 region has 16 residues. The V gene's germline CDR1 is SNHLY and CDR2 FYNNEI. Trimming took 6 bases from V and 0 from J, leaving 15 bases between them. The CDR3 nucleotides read TGTGCCAGCAGGCATCCTCAGGGTTATAGCAATCAGCCCCAGCATTTT. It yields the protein CASRHPQGYSNQPQHF.

The CDR3 region has the DNA TGTGCCAGCACTACGGCGGGTCCTGAAGCTTTCTTT. This codes for CASTTAGPEAFF. The chain recombines TRBV11-2 with TRBJ1-1; D is ambiguous. With 7 bases removed from V and 6 bases from J, the gap between germline ends came to 12 bases. This CDR3 comprises 12 residues. Germline CDR1 SGHAT, CDR2 FQNNGV.

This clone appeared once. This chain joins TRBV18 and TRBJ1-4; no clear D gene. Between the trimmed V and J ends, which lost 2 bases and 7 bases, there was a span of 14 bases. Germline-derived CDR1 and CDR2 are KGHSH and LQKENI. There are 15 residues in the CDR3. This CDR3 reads CASSPNLGSREKLFF. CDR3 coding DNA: TGTGCCAGCTCACCAAACCTTGGCAGTCGTGAAAAACTGTTTTTT. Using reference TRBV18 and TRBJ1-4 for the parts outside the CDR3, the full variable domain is NAGVMQNPRHLVRRRGQEARLRCSPMKGHSHVYWYRQLPEEGLKFMVYLQKENIIDESGMPKERFSAEFPKEGPSILRIQQVVRGDSAAYFCASSPNLGSREKLFFGSGTQLSVL.

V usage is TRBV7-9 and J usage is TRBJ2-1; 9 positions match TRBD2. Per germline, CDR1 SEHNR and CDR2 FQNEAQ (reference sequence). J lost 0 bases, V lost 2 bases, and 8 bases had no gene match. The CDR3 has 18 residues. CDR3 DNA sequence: TGTGCCAGCAGCTTACGGCTAGCGGGACTAAGCTCCTACAATGAGCAGTTCTTC. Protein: CASSLRLAGLSSYNEQFF. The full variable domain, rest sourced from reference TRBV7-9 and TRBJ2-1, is DTGVSQNPRHKITKRGQNVTFRCDPISEHNRLYWYRQTLGQGPEFLTYFQNEAQLEKSRLLSDRFSAERPKGSFSTLEIQRTEQGDSAMYLCASSLRLAGLSSYNEQFFGPGTRLTVL.

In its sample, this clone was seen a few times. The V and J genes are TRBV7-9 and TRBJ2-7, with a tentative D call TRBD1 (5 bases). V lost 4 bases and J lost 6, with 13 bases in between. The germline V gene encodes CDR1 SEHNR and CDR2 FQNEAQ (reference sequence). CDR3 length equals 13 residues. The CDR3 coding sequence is TGTGCCAGCAGCTCCTTAGGGGTGGGCGAGCAGTACTTC. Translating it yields CASSSLGVGEQYF.

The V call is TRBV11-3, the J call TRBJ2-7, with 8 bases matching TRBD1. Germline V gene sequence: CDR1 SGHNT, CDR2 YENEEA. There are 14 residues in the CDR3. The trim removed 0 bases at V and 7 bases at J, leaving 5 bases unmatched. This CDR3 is CASSLDGDRPEQYF. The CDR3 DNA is TGTGCCAGCAGCTTAGATGGGGACAGGCCTGAGCAGTACTTC.

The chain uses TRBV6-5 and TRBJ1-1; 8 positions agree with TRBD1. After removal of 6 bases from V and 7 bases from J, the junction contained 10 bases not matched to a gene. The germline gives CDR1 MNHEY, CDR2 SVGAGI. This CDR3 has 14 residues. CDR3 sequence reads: CASRPGTGTYEAFF. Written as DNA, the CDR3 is TGTGCCAGCAGGCCCGGGACAGGAACCTATGAAGCTTTCTTT.

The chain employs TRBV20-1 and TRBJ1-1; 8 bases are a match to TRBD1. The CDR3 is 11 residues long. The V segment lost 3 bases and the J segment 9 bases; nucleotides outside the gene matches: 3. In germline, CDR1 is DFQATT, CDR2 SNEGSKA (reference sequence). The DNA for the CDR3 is TGCAGTGCTAGGGACAGGGAAAAAGCTTTCTTT. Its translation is CSARDREKAFF.

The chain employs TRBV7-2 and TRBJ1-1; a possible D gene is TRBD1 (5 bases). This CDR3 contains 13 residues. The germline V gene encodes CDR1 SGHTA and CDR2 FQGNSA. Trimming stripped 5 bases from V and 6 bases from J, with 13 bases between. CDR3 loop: CASSRQPGAEAFF. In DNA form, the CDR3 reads TGTGCCAGCAGCCGACAGCCCGGCGCTGAAGCTTTCTTT.

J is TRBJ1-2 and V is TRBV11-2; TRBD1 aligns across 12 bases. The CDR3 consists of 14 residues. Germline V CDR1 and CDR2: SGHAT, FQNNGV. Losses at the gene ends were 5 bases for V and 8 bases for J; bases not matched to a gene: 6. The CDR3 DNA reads TGTGCCAGCAGCCCCGGAGGGACAGGGGGCGGCTACACCTTC. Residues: CASSPGGTGGGYTF. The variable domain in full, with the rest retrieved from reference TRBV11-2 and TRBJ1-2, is EAGVAQSPRYKIIEKRQSVAFWCNPISGHATLYWYQQILGQGPKLLIQFQNNGVVDDSQLPKDRFSAERLKGVDSTLKIQPAKLEDSAVYLCASSPGGTGGGYTFGSGTRLTVV.

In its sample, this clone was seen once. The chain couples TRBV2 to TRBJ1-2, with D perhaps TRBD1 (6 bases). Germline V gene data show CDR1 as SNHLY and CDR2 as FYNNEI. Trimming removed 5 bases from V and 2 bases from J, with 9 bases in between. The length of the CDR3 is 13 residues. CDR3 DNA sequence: TGTGCCAGCAGTTTTGACAGGAACTATGGCTACACCTTC. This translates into CASSFDRNYGYTF.